Listed here is a single T cell receptor (beta chain). Its matching antigen is unknown. This sample was included in a study of Tregs in tolerant kidney transplant recipients. The data were produced by immunoSEQ multiplex PCR, yet TCRdb's version contains in-frame clones alone and is incomplete. The sample shows around 5,600 clones, nearly 90% of them seen only once. The TCR sequence derives from a human patient who received a combined kidney and bone marrow transplant. This specimen consisted of Tregs from blood cultured with allogeneic cells, obtained before the transplant.

CDR3 amino acids: CASTRDSWETQYF. The DNA for the CDR3 is TGTGCCAGCACTAGGGACTCATGGGAGACCCAGTACTTC. This rearrangement joins TRBV7-9 to TRBJ2-5; maybe TRBD2 (6 bases). V dropped 7 bases and J dropped 5 bases, with 14 bases sitting between them. This CDR3 spans 13 amino acids. In germline, CDR1 is SEHNR, CDR2 FQNEAQ (reference sequence).